This section outlines one T cell receptor (beta chain) sequence together with its context. The CDR3 is made up of 13 amino acids. In germline, CDR1 is LNHDA, CDR2 SQIVND (reference sequence). V was clipped by 5 bases and J by 7 bases, with 12 bases between them. This sample is part of a study of blood T cell repertoires in COVID-19. The assay was immunoSEQ multiplex PCR, and TCRdb's table has in-frame clones only and misses some. Of 200,000 to 250,000 clones in the sample, 70% to 90% were seen once. The clonotype comes from a woman younger than 30 who had recovered from COVID-19. The rearrangement joins TRBV19 to TRBJ1-5; no clear D gene. The material sequenced was peripheral blood. In DNA, the CDR3 is TGTGCCAGTAGTTACCTAGAAGGACAGCCCCAGCATTTT. This encodes CASSYLEGQPQHF.